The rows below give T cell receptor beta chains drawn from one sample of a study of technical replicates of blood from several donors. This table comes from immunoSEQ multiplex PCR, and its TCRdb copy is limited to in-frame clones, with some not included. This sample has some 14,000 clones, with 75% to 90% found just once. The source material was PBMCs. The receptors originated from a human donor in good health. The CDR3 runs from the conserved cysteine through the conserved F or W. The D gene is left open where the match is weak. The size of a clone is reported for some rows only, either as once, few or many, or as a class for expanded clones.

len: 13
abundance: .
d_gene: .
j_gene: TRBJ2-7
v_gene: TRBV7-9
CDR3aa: CASSSRQNYEQYF
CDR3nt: TGTGCCAGCAGCTCCCGACAGAATTACGAGCAGTACTTC

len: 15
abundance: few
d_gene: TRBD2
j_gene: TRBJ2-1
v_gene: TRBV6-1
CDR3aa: CASSKTSGRPDEQFF
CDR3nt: TGTGCCAGCAGTAAGACTAGCGGGAGGCCGGATGAGCAGTTCTTC

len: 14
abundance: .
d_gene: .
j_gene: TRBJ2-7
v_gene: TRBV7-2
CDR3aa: CASSPYLRQREQYF
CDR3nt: TGTGCCAGCAGCCCCTATCTACGCCAGCGGGAGCAGTACTTC

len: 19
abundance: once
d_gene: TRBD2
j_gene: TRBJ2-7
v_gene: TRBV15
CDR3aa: CATSRGSIGRAVRSYEQYF
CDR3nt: TGTGCCACCAGCAGAGGTTCGATCGGGAGGGCCGTAAGGTCCTACGAGCAGTACTTC

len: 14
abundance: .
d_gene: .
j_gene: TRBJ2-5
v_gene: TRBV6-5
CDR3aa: CASSYSESLETQYF
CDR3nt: TGTGCCAGCAGTTACTCGGAGAGTTTGGAGACCCAGTACTTC

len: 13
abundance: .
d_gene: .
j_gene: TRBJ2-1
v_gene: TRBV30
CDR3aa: CAWDKEGNNEQFF
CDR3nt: TGTGCCTGGGATAAGGAGGGCAACAATGAGCAGTTCTTC

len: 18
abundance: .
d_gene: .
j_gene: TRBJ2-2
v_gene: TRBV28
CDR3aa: CASSPQGLGPRGTGELFF
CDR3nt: TGTGCCAGCAGTCCTCAGGGGCTCGGGCCCCGGGGTACCGGGGAGCTGTTTTTT

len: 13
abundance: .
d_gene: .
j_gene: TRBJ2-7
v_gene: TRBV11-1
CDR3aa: CASSLAEGKEQYF
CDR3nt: TGTGCCAGCAGCTTAGCTGAGGGTAAAGAGCAGTACTTC

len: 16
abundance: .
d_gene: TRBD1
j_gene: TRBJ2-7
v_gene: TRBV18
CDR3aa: CASSPQPPGTVYGQYF
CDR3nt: TGTGCCAGCTCACCACAGCCCCCAGGGACAGTATATGGGCAGTACTTC

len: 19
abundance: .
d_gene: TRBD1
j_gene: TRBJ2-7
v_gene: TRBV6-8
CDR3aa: CASSAEGQGIMAYFYEQYF
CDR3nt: TGTGCCAGCAGTGCAGAGGGACAGGGCATCATGGCCTATTTCTACGAGCAGTACTTC

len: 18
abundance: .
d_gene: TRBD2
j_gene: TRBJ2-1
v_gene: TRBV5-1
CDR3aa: CASSLRTSGGTDFREQFF
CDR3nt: TGCGCCAGCAGCTTGAGGACTAGCGGGGGGACGGACTTTCGGGAGCAGTTCTTC

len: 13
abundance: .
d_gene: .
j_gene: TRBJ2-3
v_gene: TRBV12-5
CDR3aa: CASGSSSTDTQYF
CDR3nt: TGTGCTAGTGGCTCGTCTAGCACAGATACGCAGTATTTT

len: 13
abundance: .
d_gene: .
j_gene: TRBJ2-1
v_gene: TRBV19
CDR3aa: CASSTRTYNEQFF
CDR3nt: TGTGCCAGTAGTACGCGAACCTACAATGAGCAGTTCTTC

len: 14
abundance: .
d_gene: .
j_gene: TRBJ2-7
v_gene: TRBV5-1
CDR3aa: CASSLGQVFYEQYF
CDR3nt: TGCGCCAGCAGCTTGGGACAGGTCTTCTACGAGCAGTACTTC

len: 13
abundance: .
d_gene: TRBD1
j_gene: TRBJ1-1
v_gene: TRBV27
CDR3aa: CASSLGQGAEAFF
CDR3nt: TGTGCCAGCAGTTTGGGGCAGGGGGCTGAAGCTTTCTTT

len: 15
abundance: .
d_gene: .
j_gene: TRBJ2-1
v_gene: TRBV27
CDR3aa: CASSLIPLGGNEQFF
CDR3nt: TGTGCCAGCAGTTTAATCCCCCTGGGGGGAAATGAGCAGTTCTTC

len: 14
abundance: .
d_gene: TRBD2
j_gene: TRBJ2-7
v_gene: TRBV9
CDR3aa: CASSPAGDVYEQYF
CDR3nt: TGTGCCAGCAGCCCTGCGGGAGACGTGTACGAGCAGTACTTC

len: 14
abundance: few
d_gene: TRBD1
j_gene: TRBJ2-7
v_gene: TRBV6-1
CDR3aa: CASSGQGAFYEQYF
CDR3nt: TGTGCCAGCAGTGGACAGGGGGCCTTCTACGAGCAGTACTTC

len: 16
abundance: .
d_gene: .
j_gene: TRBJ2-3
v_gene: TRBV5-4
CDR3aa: CASSLGGALGADTQYF
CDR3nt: TGTGCCAGCAGCTTAGGGGGGGCCCTAGGGGCAGATACGCAGTATTTT

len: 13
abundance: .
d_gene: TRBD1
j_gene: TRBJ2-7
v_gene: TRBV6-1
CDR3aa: CASNHRGRDEQYF
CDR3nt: TGTGCCAGCAACCACAGGGGGCGCGACGAGCAGTACTTC

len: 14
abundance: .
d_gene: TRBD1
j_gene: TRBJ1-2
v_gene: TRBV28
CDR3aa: CASGPGQGTYGYTF
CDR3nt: TGTGCCAGCGGGCCCGGACAGGGGACCTATGGCTACACCTTC

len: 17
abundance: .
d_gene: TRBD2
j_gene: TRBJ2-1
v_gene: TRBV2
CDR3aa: CASSEALLAGGPHEQFF
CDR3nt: TGTGCCAGCAGTGAAGCTTTACTAGCGGGAGGGCCACATGAGCAGTTCTTC

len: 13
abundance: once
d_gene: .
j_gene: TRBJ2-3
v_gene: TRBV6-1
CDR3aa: CASGRKGPDTQYF
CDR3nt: TGTGCCAGCGGGAGGAAGGGCCCCGATACGCAGTATTTT

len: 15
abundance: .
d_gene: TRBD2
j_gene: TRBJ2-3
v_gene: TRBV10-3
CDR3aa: CAISEPSGSTDTQYF
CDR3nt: TGTGCCATCAGTGAGCCTAGCGGGAGTACAGATACGCAGTATTTT

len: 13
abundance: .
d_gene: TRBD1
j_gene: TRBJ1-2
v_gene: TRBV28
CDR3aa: CASNQARGEGYTF
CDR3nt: TGTGCCAGCAACCAGGCCAGGGGGGAAGGCTACACCTTC

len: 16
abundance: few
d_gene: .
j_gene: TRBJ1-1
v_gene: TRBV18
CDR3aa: CASSPLTTGTNTEAFF
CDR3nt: TGTGCCAGCTCACCCCTCACGACAGGAACTAACACTGAAGCTTTCTTT

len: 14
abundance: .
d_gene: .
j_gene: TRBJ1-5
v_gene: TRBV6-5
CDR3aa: CASRRGQPLGPQHF
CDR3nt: TGTGCCAGCAGACGAGGACAGCCCCTAGGGCCCCAGCATTTT

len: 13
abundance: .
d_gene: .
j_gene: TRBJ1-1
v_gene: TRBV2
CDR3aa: CASIVGRDGEAFF
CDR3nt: TGTGCCAGCATTGTGGGGCGCGATGGTGAAGCTTTCTTT

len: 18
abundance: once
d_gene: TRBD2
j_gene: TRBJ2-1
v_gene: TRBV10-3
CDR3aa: CAISGTSGRALFLNEQFF
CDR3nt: TGTGCCATCAGTGGGACTAGCGGGAGAGCCCTCTTCCTCAATGAGCAGTTCTTC

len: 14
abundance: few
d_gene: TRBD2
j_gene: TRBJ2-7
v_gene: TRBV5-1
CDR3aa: CASSLLAGPNEQYF
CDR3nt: TGCGCCAGCAGCTTACTAGCGGGCCCAAACGAGCAGTACTTC

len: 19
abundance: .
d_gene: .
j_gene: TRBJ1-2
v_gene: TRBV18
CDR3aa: CASSPSALTGTLTNYGYTF
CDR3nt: TGTGCCAGCTCACCGTCGGCGCTGACCGGGACACTGACTAACTATGGCTACACCTTC

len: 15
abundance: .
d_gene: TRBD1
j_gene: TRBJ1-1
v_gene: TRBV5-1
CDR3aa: CASSRTGQGSTEAFF
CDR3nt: TGCGCCAGCAGCCGTACTGGACAGGGGAGCACTGAAGCTTTCTTT

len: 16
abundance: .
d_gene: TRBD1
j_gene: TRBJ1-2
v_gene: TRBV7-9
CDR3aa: CASSLIEGQPYYGYTF
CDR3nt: TGTGCCAGCAGTTTAATCGAGGGACAGCCCTACTATGGCTACACCTTC

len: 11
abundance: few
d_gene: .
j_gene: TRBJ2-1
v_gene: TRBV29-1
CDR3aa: CSVALLDEQFF
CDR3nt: TGCAGCGTGGCCCTCTTGGATGAGCAGTTCTTC

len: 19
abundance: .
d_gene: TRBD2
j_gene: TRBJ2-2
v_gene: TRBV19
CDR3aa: CASSIGALLAGVNTGELFF
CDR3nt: TGTGCCAGTAGCATTGGGGCGCTACTAGCGGGAGTGAACACCGGGGAGCTGTTTTTT

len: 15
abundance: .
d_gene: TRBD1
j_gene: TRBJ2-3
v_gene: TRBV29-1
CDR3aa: CSALRDRGLTDTQYF
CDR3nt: TGCAGCGCCCTCAGGGACAGGGGCCTCACAGATACGCAGTATTTT

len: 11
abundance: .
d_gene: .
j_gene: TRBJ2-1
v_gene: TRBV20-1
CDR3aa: CSARDRLEQFF
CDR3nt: TGCAGTGCTAGAGATAGACTGGAGCAGTTCTTC

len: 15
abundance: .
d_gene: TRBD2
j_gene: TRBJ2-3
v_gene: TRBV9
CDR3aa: CASSVSGSSTDTQYF
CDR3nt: TGTGCCAGCAGCGTGAGCGGGAGCTCCACAGATACGCAGTATTTT

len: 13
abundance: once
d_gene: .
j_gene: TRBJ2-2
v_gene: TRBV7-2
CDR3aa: CASSFISTGELFF
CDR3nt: TGTGCCAGCAGCTTTATCAGCACCGGGGAGCTGTTTTTT

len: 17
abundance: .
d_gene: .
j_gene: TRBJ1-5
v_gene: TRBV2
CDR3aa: CASTPSGSPWGNQPQHF
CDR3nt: TGTGCCAGCACCCCATCAGGGTCCCCCTGGGGCAATCAGCCCCAGCATTTT

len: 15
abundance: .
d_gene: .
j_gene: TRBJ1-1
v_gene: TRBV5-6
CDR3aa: CASSSKTAGGTEAFF
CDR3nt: TGTGCCAGCAGCTCAAAGACAGCCGGAGGGACTGAAGCTTTCTTT

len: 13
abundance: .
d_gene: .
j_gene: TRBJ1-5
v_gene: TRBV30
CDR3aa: CAWSVRGNQPQHF
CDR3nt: TGTGCCTGGAGTGTACGGGGCAATCAGCCCCAGCATTTT

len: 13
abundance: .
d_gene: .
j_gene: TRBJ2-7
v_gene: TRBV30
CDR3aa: CAWSLTPEGEQYF
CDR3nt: TGTGCCTGGAGTCTAACCCCAGAGGGCGAGCAGTACTTC

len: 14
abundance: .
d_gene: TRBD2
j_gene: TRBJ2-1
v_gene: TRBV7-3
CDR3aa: CASSPGGGGNEQFF
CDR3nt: TGTGCCAGCAGCCCCGGCGGGGGGGGGAATGAGCAGTTCTTC

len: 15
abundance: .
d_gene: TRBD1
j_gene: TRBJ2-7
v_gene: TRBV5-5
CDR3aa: CASSLDRGNGYEQYF
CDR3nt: TGTGCCAGCAGCTTGGACAGGGGAAATGGCTACGAGCAGTACTTC

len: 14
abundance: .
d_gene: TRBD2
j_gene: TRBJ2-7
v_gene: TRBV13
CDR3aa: CASSVASGSDEQYF
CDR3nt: TGTGCCAGCAGCGTAGCTAGCGGGAGCGACGAGCAGTACTTC

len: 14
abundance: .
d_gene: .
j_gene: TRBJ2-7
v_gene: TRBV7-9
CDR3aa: CASSLDGLGLEQYF
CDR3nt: TGTGCCAGCAGCTTAGATGGTTTGGGGCTCGAGCAGTACTTC

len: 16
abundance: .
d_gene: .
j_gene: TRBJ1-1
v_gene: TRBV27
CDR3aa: CASSRLGVGGSTEAFF
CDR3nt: TGTGCCAGCAGTCGCCTCGGGGTGGGTGGTTCCACTGAAGCTTTCTTT

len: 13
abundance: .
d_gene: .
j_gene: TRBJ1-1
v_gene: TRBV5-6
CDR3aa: CASSLSLNTEAFF
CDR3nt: TGTGCCAGCAGCTTGAGCCTGAACACTGAAGCTTTCTTT

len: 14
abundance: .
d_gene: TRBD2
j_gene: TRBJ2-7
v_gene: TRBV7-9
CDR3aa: CASSPGGETYEQYF
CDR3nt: TGTGCCAGCAGCCCGGGAGGGGAGACCTACGAGCAGTACTTC

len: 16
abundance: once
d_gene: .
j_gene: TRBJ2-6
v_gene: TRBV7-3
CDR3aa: CASGNRLYSGANVLTF
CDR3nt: TGTGCCAGCGGCAATAGACTGTACTCTGGGGCCAACGTCCTGACTTTC

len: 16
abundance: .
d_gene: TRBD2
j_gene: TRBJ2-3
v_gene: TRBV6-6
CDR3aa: CASSSGTSGASDTQYF
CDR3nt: TGTGCCAGCAGTTCCGGGACTAGCGGGGCCTCAGATACGCAGTATTTT

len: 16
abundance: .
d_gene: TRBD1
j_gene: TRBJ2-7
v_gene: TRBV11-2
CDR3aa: CASSFGQGPGSYEQYF
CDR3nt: TGTGCCAGCAGCTTCGGACAGGGGCCGGGCTCCTACGAGCAGTACTTC

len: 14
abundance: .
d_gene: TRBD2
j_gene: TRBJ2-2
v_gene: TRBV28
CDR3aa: CASTLAGEFGELFF
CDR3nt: TGTGCCAGCACCCTAGCGGGAGAGTTCGGGGAGCTGTTTTTT